This TCR beta chain was identified in a study of blood T cell repertoires in COVID-19. Study overall: Samples of COVID-19 (acute and convalescent) were obtained from the United States, Italy and Spain. The analysed material was cDNA or gDNA that came from T cells, B-cell-depleted T cells, or PBMCs.

Categorization into cohorts depended on clinical history that participants reported. CDR3 length: 13 amino acids. V dropped 2 bases and J dropped 7 bases, with 9 bases sitting between them. The germline V gene encodes CDR1 SGHTA and CDR2 FQGTGA. As handled by the study authors: Nucleated cell counts were estimated from reference gene primer amplification. Clones were read by immunoSEQ multiplex PCR, and TCRdb kept only the in-frame ones, dropping some. The V and J calls and clone size come from that table; D and trimming were worked out from the DNA. Of 200,000 or so clones in the sample, 85% to 90% are singletons; the top ten hold under 3.5%.

Specimen: PBMCs or T cells enriched from blood (not recorded which). This TCR came from a woman in her late teens or twenties in a cohort exposed to, infected with or recovered from COVID-19 (not recorded which). The chain joins TRBV7-3 to TRBJ2-4; maybe TRBD1 (5 bases). The CDR3 here is CASSLAPGNIQYF. DNA for the CDR3: TGTGCCAGCAGCTTAGCCCCAGGGAACATTCAGTACTTC.